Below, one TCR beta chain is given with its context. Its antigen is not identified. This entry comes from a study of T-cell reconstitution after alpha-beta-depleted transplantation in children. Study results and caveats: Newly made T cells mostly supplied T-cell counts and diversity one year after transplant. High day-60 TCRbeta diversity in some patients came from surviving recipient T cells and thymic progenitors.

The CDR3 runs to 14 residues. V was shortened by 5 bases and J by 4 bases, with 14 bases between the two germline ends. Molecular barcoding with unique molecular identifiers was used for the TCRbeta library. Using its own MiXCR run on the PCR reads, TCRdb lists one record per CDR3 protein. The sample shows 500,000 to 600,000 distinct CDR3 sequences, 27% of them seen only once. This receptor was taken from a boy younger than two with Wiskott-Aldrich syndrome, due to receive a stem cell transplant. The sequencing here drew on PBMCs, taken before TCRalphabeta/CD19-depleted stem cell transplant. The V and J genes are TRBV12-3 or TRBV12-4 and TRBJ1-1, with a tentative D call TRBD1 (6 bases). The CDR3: CASSPMGRGTEAFF. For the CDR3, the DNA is TGTGCCAGCAGTCCCATGGGCAGGGGCACTGAAGCTTTCTTT.